This is a list of T cell receptor beta chains from one sample in a study of T cells in Graves' hyperthyroidism and ophthalmopathy. TCRdb re-called the multiplex PCR reads with MiXCR, one entry per CDR3 protein. Seen here are approximately 360,000 distinct CDR3 sequences, about 25% observed once, and the top ten hold about 73%. Sequenced: blood. The receptors come from a man aged 50-60 years with Graves' hyperthyroidism. Each CDR3 is given with its conserved first and last residue. A D gene is named only where the DNA matches it firmly. Only part of the rows carry a size: once, few, many, or a class if the clone is expanded.

j_call,clone_size,d_call,v_call,cdr3_nt,cdr3_aa
TRBJ2-1,many,TRBD2,TRBV12-3/TRBV12-4,TGTGCCAGCACCCCGGGTAGCGGGAGGGCTTCGATCAATGAGCAGTTCTTC,CASTPGSGRASINEQFF
TRBJ2-3,many,TRBD1,TRBV28,TGTGCCAGCAGCGGGACAGGGGGGTCAGATACGCAGTATTTT,CASSGTGGSDTQYF
TRBJ2-2,few,.,TRBV7-9,TGTGCCAGCAGCTTAGCACGTTCCGGGGAGCTGTTTTTT,CASSLARSGELFF
TRBJ2-7,few,TRBD2,TRBV3-1,TGTGCCAGCAGCCAAACCCCGGTAGCGGGGAGCTCCTACGAGCAGTACTTC,CASSQTPVAGSSYEQYF
TRBJ2-3,.,.,TRBV5-1,TGCGCCAGCAGCCAAAGAGGTCTGGCAGATACGCAGTATTTT,CASSQRGLADTQYF
TRBJ2-5,.,.,TRBV7-9,TGTGCCAGCAGCTTAGAAGGCCACTCCCAAGAGACCCAGTACTTC,CASSLEGHSQETQYF
TRBJ1-1,many,.,TRBV27,TGTGCCAGCAGTTTAAGAACGGCGAACACTGAAGCTTTCTTT,CASSLRTANTEAFF
TRBJ2-3,few,TRBD2,TRBV30,TGTGCCTGGACTCTAGCGGGAGGAATGAAAAATACGCAGTATTTT,CAWTLAGGMKNTQYF
TRBJ2-5,.,TRBD2,TRBV6-1,TGTGCCAGCAGTTATGAGGGACTAGCGGGAGGATTCGCAGAGACCCAGTACTTC,CASSYEGLAGGFAETQYF
TRBJ2-7,many,TRBD2,TRBV2,TGTGCCAGCAGCGCCACTAGCGGAAGATTCTCCTACGAGCAGTACTTC,CASSATSGRFSYEQYF
TRBJ2-4,many,TRBD2,TRBV6-5,TGTGCCAGCAGTTACCAAAGCGGCGGGGGAAACATTCAGTACTTC,CASSYQSGGGNIQYF
TRBJ2-7,few,TRBD2,TRBV30,TGTGCCTGGGGTAGCGGGACCTACGAGCAGTACTTC,CAWGSGTYEQYF
TRBJ2-1,.,.,TRBV9,TGTGCCGGCAGCGTAGGCAGCCCGAGTTACAATGAGCAGTTCTTC,CAGSVGSPSYNEQFF
TRBJ2-1,few,.,TRBV20-1,TGCAGTGTTGATGCGGGAAGTATAAATGAGCAGTTCTTC,CSVDAGSINEQFF
TRBJ2-7,.,.,TRBV19,TGTGCCAGTAGCCGCGGGACGGAACTCTACGAGCAGTACTTC,CASSRGTELYEQYF
TRBJ2-3,.,TRBD2,TRBV6-2/TRBV6-3,TGTGCCAGCATCCTTCTAGCGGGGGGCACAGATACGCAGTATTTT,CASILLAGGTDTQYF
TRBJ1-1,.,.,TRBV28,TGTGCCAGTAGTCCGCCGGCAGTATTGAACACTGAAGCTTTCTTT,CASSPPAVLNTEAFF
TRBJ2-7,many,.,TRBV2,TGTGCCAGCGGGAGCGGCACCTCCTACGAGCAGTACTTC,CASGSGTSYEQYF
TRBJ1-4,few,.,TRBV3-1,TGTGCCAGCAGCCAAGGGATGGGAGGAGAAAAACTGTTTTTT,CASSQGMGGEKLFF
TRBJ2-1,few,.,TRBV29-1,TGCAGCGTCCAGGAGCCTCAAGGGTCCTACAATGAGCAGTTCTTC,CSVQEPQGSYNEQFF
TRBJ1-6,.,.,TRBV13,TGTGCCAGCAGCTTAGTAGGGTTTGGGAATTCACCCCTCCACTTT,CASSLVGFGNSPLHF
TRBJ2-5,.,.,TRBV30,TGTGCCTGGAGCCCTGGGGGGGAGACCCAGTACTTC,CAWSPGGETQYF
TRBJ1-1,.,.,TRBV6-5,TGTGCCAGCAGTTATCTCAGAGAGAACACTGAAGCTTTCTTT,CASSYLRENTEAFF
TRBJ2-2,few,.,TRBV14,TGTGCCAGCAGCCGTTTGGGACTCGCGAGCACCGGGGAGCTGTTTTTT,CASSRLGLASTGELFF
TRBJ1-5,.,TRBD1,TRBV24-1,TGTGCCACCGCAGGGGGCAACAATCAGCCCCAGCATTTT,CATAGGNNQPQHF
TRBJ1-5,many,.,TRBV6-1,TGTGCCAGCAGTGAAGCGCTCGGCCACTATCAGCCCCAGCATTTT,CASSEALGHYQPQHF
TRBJ1-1,.,.,TRBV19,TGTGCCAGTAATCGGATGGGGCGGAACACTGAAGCTTTCTTT,CASNRMGRNTEAFF
TRBJ2-2,few,.,TRBV11-2,TGTGCCAGCAGCTTAGATTTGCAGGGTTGGGCCGGGGAGCTGTTTTTT,CASSLDLQGWAGELFF
TRBJ2-2,.,TRBD2,TRBV7-2,TGTGCCAGCAGTCGTAGCGGGAGTAGTACCGGGGAGCTGTTTTTT,CASSRSGSSTGELFF
TRBJ2-1,few,.,TRBV11-3,TGTGCCAGCAGCTTAGTGGCATATGAGCAGTTCTTC,CASSLVAYEQFF
TRBJ2-7,few,.,TRBV7-2,TGTGCCAGCAGCCCAGTGGGGGACCCAACCTACGAGCAGTACTTC,CASSPVGDPTYEQYF
TRBJ2-1,.,TRBD2,TRBV15,TGTGCCACCAGCAGAGATCTTGCGGGAGTTGGAAATGAGCAGTTCTTC,CATSRDLAGVGNEQFF
TRBJ1-2,few,.,TRBV5-1,TGCGCCAGCAGCTCCTTGGACAGCTCATATGGCTACACCTTC,CASSSLDSSYGYTF
TRBJ2-5,few,.,TRBV14,TGTGCCAGCAGCCTCACGCGGAGGTTGGAAGAGACCCAGTACTTC,CASSLTRRLEETQYF
TRBJ2-5,many,.,TRBV2,TGTGCCAGCAGTCCCCCCAGCAGGGAAGAGACCCAGTACTTC,CASSPPSREETQYF
TRBJ2-5,.,.,TRBV20-1,TGCAGTGCTAGAAGCAGAGCGTACCAAGAGACCCAGTACTTC,CSARSRAYQETQYF
TRBJ2-7,many,.,TRBV28,TGTGCCAGCAGACCAGGGAGGGGGCACTCCTACGAGCAGTACTTC,CASRPGRGHSYEQYF
TRBJ1-1,few,TRBD1,TRBV6-2/TRBV6-3,TGTGCCAGCAGTGACGGACAGGGGGATGAAGCTTTCTTT,CASSDGQGDEAFF
TRBJ2-2,many,.,TRBV18,TGTGCCAGCTCACCGAACACCGGGGAGCTGTTTTTT,CASSPNTGELFF
TRBJ2-1,.,TRBD1,TRBV13,TGTGCCAGCAGCACAGACCAGGGGGCGCACAATGAGCAGTTCTTC,CASSTDQGAHNEQFF
TRBJ1-2,.,TRBD1,TRBV6-1,TGTGCCAGCAGAAGCAGGGGGACGGATTATGGCTACACCTTC,CASRSRGTDYGYTF
TRBJ2-7,.,.,TRBV30,TGTGCCTGGAGTGTACCGGATTTCTCCTACGAGCAGTACTTC,CAWSVPDFSYEQYF
TRBJ2-5,many,.,TRBV5-1,TGCGCCAGCAGCCTAGGCCCGACAGGACAAGAGACCCAGTACTTC,CASSLGPTGQETQYF
TRBJ2-3,many,TRBD2,TRBV6-2/TRBV6-3,TGTGCCAGCAGTTACGGACTAGCGGGAGGAAGGGCAGATACGCAGTATTTT,CASSYGLAGGRADTQYF
TRBJ2-3,.,.,TRBV11-1,TGTGCCAGCAGTGAACCCCGTGGGCCAGATACGCAGTATTTT,CASSEPRGPDTQYF
TRBJ1-1,few,TRBD1,TRBV7-3,TGTGCCAGCAGCATGGGACAGGGCACTGAAGCTTTCTTT,CASSMGQGTEAFF
TRBJ1-4,many,.,TRBV12-3/TRBV12-4,TGTGCCAGCAGTTTTCAGTGGCTAAATGAAAAACTGTTTTTT,CASSFQWLNEKLFF
TRBJ1-4,.,.,TRBV29-1,TGCAGCGTTAATTTTGGGTTGGCTAATGAAAAACTGTTTTTT,CSVNFGLANEKLFF
TRBJ2-5,many,TRBD1,TRBV18,TGTGCCAGCTCCCCAACACCGGGGACAGGGCTTATCGGCCAGTACTTC,CASSPTPGTGLIGQYF
TRBJ2-3,.,.,TRBV19,TGTGCCAGTAGTATCAAGGTAGCGTGGGCTGGCACAGATACGCAGTATTTT,CASSIKVAWAGTDTQYF
TRBJ1-1,few,.,TRBV12-3/TRBV12-4,TGTGCCAGTTCGGGGGGGAGGGGTGAAGCTTTCTTT,CASSGGRGEAFF
TRBJ1-5,.,TRBD1,TRBV28,TGTGCCAGCAGTTTATTACAGGGGTGGGATCAGCCCCAGCATTTT,CASSLLQGWDQPQHF
TRBJ2-1,many,TRBD2,TRBV6-2/TRBV6-3,TGTGCCAGCAGGGACGGGGGGTACAATGAGCAGTTCTTC,CASRDGGYNEQFF
TRBJ2-1,few,.,TRBV5-1,TGCGCCAGCAGTGCCGGGACTGGGAGCTCGGATGAGCAGTTCTTC,CASSAGTGSSDEQFF
TRBJ1-2,few,.,TRBV12-3/TRBV12-4,TGTGCCAGCAGTTTAATGACGGACGTGACTTATGGCTACACCTTC,CASSLMTDVTYGYTF